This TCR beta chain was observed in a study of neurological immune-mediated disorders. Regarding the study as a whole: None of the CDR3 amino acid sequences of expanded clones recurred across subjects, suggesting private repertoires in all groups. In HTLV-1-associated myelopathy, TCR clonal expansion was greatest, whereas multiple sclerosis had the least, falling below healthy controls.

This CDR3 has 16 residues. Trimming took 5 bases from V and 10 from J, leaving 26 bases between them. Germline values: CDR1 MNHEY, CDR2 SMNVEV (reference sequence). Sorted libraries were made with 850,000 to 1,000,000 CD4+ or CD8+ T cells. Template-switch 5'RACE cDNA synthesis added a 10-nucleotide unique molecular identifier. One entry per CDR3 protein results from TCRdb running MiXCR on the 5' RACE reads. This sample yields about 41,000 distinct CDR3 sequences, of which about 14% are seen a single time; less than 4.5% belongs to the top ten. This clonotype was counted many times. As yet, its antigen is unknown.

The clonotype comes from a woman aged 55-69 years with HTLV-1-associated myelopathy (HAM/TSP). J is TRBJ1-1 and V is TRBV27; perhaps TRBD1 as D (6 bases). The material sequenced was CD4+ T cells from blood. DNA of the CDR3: TGTGCCAGCAGTCTCTCTGGGAGGGGGTCAACGGGCCGAGCTTTCTTT. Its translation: CASSLSGRGSTGRAFF.